The 18 T cell receptor beta chains presented below share a single source sample, sequenced in a study of Ad26.COV2.S vaccination and SARS-CoV-2 variants. Measured with immunoSEQ multiplex PCR; TCRdb has only the in-frame clones, and not every one. The table records 300,000 to 350,000 clones, about 88% of them present only once. Specified treatment: roughly 20 received Ad26.COV2.S at low or high dose, single or two shots; about 5 received placebo; per-sample allocation not given. Day 63 after the first vaccine or placebo injection was the time point for sampling. The sequenced sample was peripheral blood, obtained in a trial of Ad26.COV2.S vaccine versus placebo. These TCRs come from a person between 18 and 60 years old who received the Ad26.COV2.S COVID-19 vaccine or a placebo.

The chain combines TRBV7-6 with TRBJ2-2, with 10 nucleotides matching TRBD2. The CDR3 contains 16 residues. The V gene end was trimmed by 5 bases and the J gene end by 0 bases; junction bases not matched to a gene: 3. Germline V CDR1 and CDR2: SGHVS, FNYEAQ. The CDR3 DNA reads TGTGCCAGCAGCCCCGGACTAGCGGCGAACACCGGGGAGCTGTTTTTT. Protein sequence: CASSPGLAANTGELFF.

The CDR3 DNA follows: TGTGCCAGCAGCCCAGAAACTGGTGGCTACACCTTC. It specifies CASSPETGGYTF. The rearrangement links TRBV6-5 to TRBJ1-2; D is unclear. The CDR3 is made up of 12 amino acids. V was pared by 6 bases and J by 7 bases, with 12 bases between. CDR1 is MNHEY and CDR2 is SVGAGI in the germline V gene.

The chain is built from TRBV7-8 and TRBJ1-5; 10 bases fit TRBD1. Germline CDR1 is SGHVS and CDR2 is FQNEAQ. V was clipped by 4 bases and J by 4 bases; unmatched bases: 1. CDR3 length equals 14 residues. The CDR3 nucleotides read TGTGCCAGCAGCTGGGACAGGGGAAATCAGCCCCAGCATTTT. Protein: CASSWDRGNQPQHF. Complete variable domain (other parts from reference TRBV7-8 and TRBJ1-5): GAGVSQSPRYKVAKRGQDVALRCDPISGHVSLFWYQQALGQGPEFLTYFQNEAQLDKSGLPSDRFFAERPEGSVSTLKIQRTQQEDSAVYLCASSWDRGNQPQHFGDGTRLSIL.

V and J are TRBV24-1 and TRBJ2-1; the D gene is possibly TRBD1 (5 bases). Trimming left V 3 bases short and J 5 bases short, with 10 bases between. This CDR3 spans 14 amino acids. Per germline, CDR1 KGHDR and CDR2 SFDVKD. CDR3 coding DNA: TGTGCCACCAGTGATCAGGACAAGAACAATGAGCAGTTCTTC. Amino acids: CATSDQDKNNEQFF.

The CDR3 sequence is CASSQEGEVEKLFF. The CDR3 nucleotides are TGCGCCAGCAGCCAAGAGGGCGAGGTTGAAAAACTGTTTTTT. This rearrangement joins TRBV4-3 to TRBJ1-4; D ambiguous. V was trimmed by 0 bases and J by 7 bases, leaving 9 bases between them. The CDR3 contains 14 residues. Germline-derived CDR1 and CDR2 are LGHNA and YSLEER.

The rearrangement uses TRBV19 and TRBJ1-4, with 10 bases aligning to TRBD1. The germline V gene encodes CDR1 LNHDA and CDR2 SQIVND (reference sequence). The length of the CDR3 is 15 residues. V trimming: 10 bases; J trimming: 6 bases; junction bases outside the gene matches: 11. This chain's CDR3 is CATAQSGTGDEKLFF. The CDR3 DNA follows: TGTGCCACCGCTCAATCGGGGACAGGGGATGAAAAACTGTTTTTT.

J is TRBJ1-6 and V is TRBV10-3; 9 positions agree with TRBD1. The CDR3 covers 14 residues. With V trimmed by 7 bases and J by 6 bases, 4 bases remained unmatched. From germline, CDR1 is ENHRY and CDR2 SYGVKD. As DNA, the CDR3 is TGTGCCATCACCCCGGGACAGGGTAATTCACCCCTCCACTTT. As protein: CAITPGQGNSPLHF.

The chain has TRBV30 and TRBJ2-1, with TRBD1 matching over 8 bases. The V gene's germline CDR1 is GTSNPN and CDR2 SVGIG (reference sequence). The junction had 2 bases not matched to a gene; V was cut back by 5 bases and J by 8 bases. The CDR3 runs to 11 residues. The CDR3 region is CAWDRGHEQFF. CDR3 in DNA: TGTGCCTGGGACAGGGGCCATGAGCAGTTCTTC.

This chain uses TRBV7-2 with TRBJ1-2, with 7 bases that match TRBD1. Germline loops: CDR1 SGHTA, CDR2 FQGNSA. V shed 2 bases and J 6 bases; nucleotides not matched to a gene: 3. This CDR3 has 13 residues. The CDR3 bases are TGTGCCAGCAGCTTAAAAGGGGGCGATGGCTACACCTTC. It encodes CASSLKGGDGYTF.

This chain joins TRBV6-2 or TRBV6-3 and TRBJ2-1; maybe TRBD1 (6 bases). CDR1 is MNHEY, CDR2 SVGEGT, per germline. CDR3 length equals 18 residues. Trimming left V 4 bases short and J 0 bases short, with 19 bases between. The CDR3 region is CASSSQVYQGSSYNEQFF. The CDR3 DNA is TGTGCCAGCAGTTCTCAGGTTTATCAGGGGAGCTCCTACAATGAGCAGTTCTTC.

The chain uses TRBV2 and TRBJ1-6, with 8 bases fitting TRBD1. The CDR3 loop spans 15 amino acids. Per the germline V gene, CDR1 is SNHLY and CDR2 is FYNNEI. J gave up 7 bases and V 5 bases, and 7 bases lay outside the gene matches. CDR3 DNA: TGTGCCAGCAGTCGGACAGGGCAGGGGAATTCACCCCTCCACTTT. Protein sequence: CASSRTGQGNSPLHF.

This clone was seen just once. The chain uses TRBV10-2 and TRBJ2-1, with a weak D call TRBD1 (6 bases). The CDR3 totals 13 residues. The V gene lost 1 base and the J gene lost 11 bases, with 12 bases spanning the gap. The germline CDR1 and CDR2 sequences are WSHSY and SAAADI. CDR3 nucleotides: TGCGCCAGCAGTGAGTTCGCCGGGACACAGCAGTTCTTC. The encoded protein is CASSEFAGTQQFF.

The V call is TRBV30, the J call TRBJ2-3, with D tentatively TRBD1 (6 bases). This CDR3 has 14 residues. Trimming stripped 1 base from V and 5 bases from J, with 13 bases between. The germline V gene encodes CDR1 GTSNPN and CDR2 SVGIG (reference sequence). The CDR3 protein is CAWSDTKGVDTQYF. The CDR3, as DNA: TGTGCCTGGAGTGACACAAAGGGGGTAGATACGCAGTATTTT. The whole variable domain, filled in from reference TRBV30 and TRBJ2-3, reads SQTIHQWPATLVQPVGSPLSLECTVEGTSNPNLYWYRQAAGRGLQLLFYSVGIGQISSEVPQNLSASRPQDRQFILSSKKLLLSDSGFYLCAWSDTKGVDTQYFGPGTRLTVL.

V gene TRBV11-3 combines with J gene TRBJ2-1; the D is unclear. Germline V lookup: CDR1 SGHNT, CDR2 YENEEA. CDR3 length: 16 residues. V shed 4 bases and J shed 5 bases, with 18 bases lying between them. CDR3 DNA sequence: TGTGCCAGCAGCTCCCTAGGTGGATTACCAAACAATGAGCAGTTCTTC. Amino acid sequence: CASSSLGGLPNNEQFF.

This rearrangement joins TRBV7-3 to TRBJ1-1; possibly TRBD1 for D (6 bases). There are 12 residues in the CDR3. Between the trimmed V and J ends, which lost 5 bases and 10 bases, there was a span of 14 bases. The V gene's germline CDR1 is SGHTA and CDR2 FQGTGA. The CDR3: CASSPWGPVAFF. In DNA form, the CDR3 reads TGTGCCAGCAGCCCTTGGGGGCCTGTAGCTTTCTTT.

The gene calls are TRBV6-2 or TRBV6-3 and TRBJ2-2; no firm D call. The V gene's germline CDR1 is MNHEY and CDR2 SVGEGT. V lost 6 bases and J 0 bases, leaving 8 bases between the germline ends. This CDR3 has 14 residues. CDR3 in DNA: TGTGCCAGCAGACCTCTAGCGAACACCGGGGAGCTGTTTTTT. It codes for CASRPLANTGELFF.

This clone was seen just once. The chain recombines TRBV7-6 with TRBJ2-7, with D perhaps matching TRBD2 (6 bases). V was clipped by 0 bases and J by 5 bases, with 11 bases between them. This CDR3 contains 14 residues. Germline V gene sequence: CDR1 SGHVS, CDR2 FNYEAQ. CDR3 sequence: CASSLAGGGNEQYF. CDR3 bases: TGTGCCAGCAGCTTAGCGGGAGGCGGGAACGAGCAGTACTTC. Drawing the rest from reference TRBV7-6 and TRBJ2-7, the complete variable domain is GAGVSQSPRYKVTKRGQDVALRCDPISGHVSLYWYRQALGQGPEFLTYFNYEAQQDKSGLPNDRFSAERPEGSISTLTIQRTEQRDSAMYRCASSLAGGGNEQYFGPGTRLTVT.

The rearrangement links TRBV19 to TRBJ2-2; 12 bases line up with TRBD2. The length of the CDR3 is 16 residues. Per germline, CDR1 LNHDA and CDR2 SQIVND (reference sequence). The junction had 8 bases not matched to a gene; V was cut back by 6 bases and J by 6 bases. CDR3 amino acids: CASSVLAGGPAGELFF. The CDR3, as DNA: TGTGCCAGTAGCGTCCTAGCGGGGGGGCCGGCCGGGGAGCTGTTTTTT.